The rows below give T cell receptor beta chains drawn from one sample of a study of T cell responses to AZD1222 COVID-19 vaccine. Here immunoSEQ multiplex PCR was the method, and the copy in TCRdb shows in-frame clones only, minus some. The data hold 70,000 or so clones, with approximately 82% observed a single time. Sequencing was performed on peripheral blood, taken 28 days after the second AZD1222 dose. The receptors derive from an adult who received the AZD1222 COVID-19 vaccine. CDR3s include the opening cysteine and the closing phenylalanine or tryptophan. A D gene is named only where the DNA matches it firmly. Where a row states a size, it is once, few, many or the class of an expanded clone; other rows omit it.

d_gene: -
j_gene: TRBJ1-2
v_gene: TRBV4-2
abundance: -
CDR3aa: CASSQDARDGNYGYTF
CDR3nt: TGTGCCAGCAGCCAGGACGCCCGGGACGGGAACTATGGCTACACCTTC

d_gene: TRBD1
j_gene: TRBJ2-4
v_gene: TRBV2
abundance: -
CDR3aa: CASSGTRTGANIQYF
CDR3nt: TGTGCCAGCAGTGGGACCCGGACAGGGGCGAACATTCAGTACTTC

d_gene: TRBD1
j_gene: TRBJ1-6
v_gene: TRBV13
abundance: once
CDR3aa: CASSLGTGEGSGSPLHF
CDR3nt: TGTGCCAGCAGCTTAGGTACAGGGGAGGGGTCGGGCTCACCCCTCCACTTT

d_gene: TRBD2
j_gene: TRBJ2-3
v_gene: TRBV6-1
abundance: -
CDR3aa: CASSEYGLAGADTQYF
CDR3nt: TGTGCCAGCAGTGAATATGGACTAGCGGGGGCAGATACGCAGTATTTT

d_gene: -
j_gene: TRBJ1-2
v_gene: TRBV14
abundance: -
CDR3aa: CASSQDRTNYGYTF
CDR3nt: TGTGCCAGCAGCCAAGATCGGACGAACTATGGCTACACCTTC

d_gene: TRBD1
j_gene: TRBJ1-2
v_gene: TRBV6-5
abundance: -
CDR3aa: CASTRQGSVYGYTF
CDR3nt: TGTGCCAGCACGAGACAGGGTTCGGTCTATGGCTACACCTTC

d_gene: -
j_gene: TRBJ1-2
v_gene: TRBV19
abundance: -
CDR3aa: CASQRSRGNYGYTF
CDR3nt: TGTGCCAGTCAGCGGAGTCGGGGTAACTATGGCTACACCTTC

d_gene: -
j_gene: TRBJ2-7
v_gene: TRBV5-1
abundance: -
CDR3aa: CASSLTGVEQYF
CDR3nt: TGCGCCAGCAGCTTGACAGGAGTTGAGCAGTACTTC

d_gene: TRBD2
j_gene: TRBJ2-5
v_gene: TRBV5-8
abundance: few
CDR3aa: CASSSGLAGGQQETQYF
CDR3nt: TGTGCCAGCAGCTCCGGACTAGCGGGGGGGCAGCAAGAGACCCAGTACTTC

d_gene: -
j_gene: TRBJ2-2
v_gene: TRBV11-2
abundance: few
CDR3aa: CASSLTPENTGELFF
CDR3nt: TGTGCCAGCAGCCTCACCCCAGAGAACACCGGGGAGCTGTTTTTT

d_gene: -
j_gene: TRBJ1-2
v_gene: TRBV2
abundance: -
CDR3aa: CASSEMGFGGYGYTF
CDR3nt: TGTGCCAGCAGTGAGATGGGCTTCGGGGGGTATGGCTACACCTTC

d_gene: -
j_gene: TRBJ2-2
v_gene: TRBV3-1/TRBV3-2
abundance: -
CDR3aa: CASSSQGTGELFF
CDR3nt: TGTGCCAGCAGCTCACAGGGAACCGGGGAGCTGTTTTTT

d_gene: TRBD2
j_gene: TRBJ2-3
v_gene: TRBV27
abundance: -
CDR3aa: CASTETSGNTDTQYF
CDR3nt: TGTGCCAGTACTGAGACTAGCGGCAACACAGATACGCAGTATTTT

d_gene: -
j_gene: TRBJ1-2
v_gene: TRBV19
abundance: -
CDR3aa: CASSILKWAFTNYGYTF
CDR3nt: TGTGCCAGTAGTATTTTAAAATGGGCCTTTACTAACTATGGCTACACCTTC

d_gene: -
j_gene: TRBJ2-5
v_gene: TRBV6-1
abundance: -
CDR3aa: CASSELGRGRETQYF
CDR3nt: TGTGCCAGCAGTGAACTGGGGAGGGGGAGAGAGACCCAGTACTTC

d_gene: -
j_gene: TRBJ2-2
v_gene: TRBV5-4
abundance: -
CDR3aa: CASSQRTAGGELFF
CDR3nt: TGTGCCAGCAGCCAAAGGACGGCCGGCGGGGAGCTGTTTTTT